The entry below gives a single TCR beta chain sequence along with its context. The J segment lost 0 bases and the V segment lost 0 bases, leaving 4 bases of the junction unmatched. Germline values: CDR1 SQVTM, CDR2 ANQGSEA. The CDR3 sequence is 15 residues long. The data belong to a study of CD8 T cells in Susac syndrome. After extraction with the RNeasy kit, roughly 0.45 to 1 ug of the RNA was reverse transcribed using random hexamers. One entry per CDR3 protein results from TCRdb running MiXCR on the immunoSEQ multiplex PCR reads. The data show around 200,000 distinct CDR3 sequences, around 93% seen once.

This receptor was taken from a human donor with Susac syndrome. Sequenced input: CD8+ T cells from PBMCs. The gene calls are TRBV29-1 and TRBJ2-7; 8 bases agree with TRBD2. CDR3 region: CSVEDATSVSYEQYF. The CDR3 nucleotides are TGCAGCGTTGAAGATGCGACTAGCGTCTCCTACGAGCAGTACTTC.